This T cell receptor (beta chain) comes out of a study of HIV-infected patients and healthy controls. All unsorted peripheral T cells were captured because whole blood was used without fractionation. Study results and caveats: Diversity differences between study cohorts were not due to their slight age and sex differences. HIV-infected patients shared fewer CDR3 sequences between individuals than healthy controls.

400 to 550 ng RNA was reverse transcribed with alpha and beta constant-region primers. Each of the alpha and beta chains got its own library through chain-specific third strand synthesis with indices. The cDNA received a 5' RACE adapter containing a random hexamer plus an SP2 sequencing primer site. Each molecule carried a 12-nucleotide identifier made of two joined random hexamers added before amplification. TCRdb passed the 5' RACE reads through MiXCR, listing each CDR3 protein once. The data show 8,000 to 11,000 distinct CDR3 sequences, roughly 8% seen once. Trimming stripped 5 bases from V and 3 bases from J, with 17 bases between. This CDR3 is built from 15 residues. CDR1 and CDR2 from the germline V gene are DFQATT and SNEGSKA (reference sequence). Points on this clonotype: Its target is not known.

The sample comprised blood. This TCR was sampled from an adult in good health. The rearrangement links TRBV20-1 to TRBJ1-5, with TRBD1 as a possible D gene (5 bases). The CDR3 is CSALEYRRANQPQHF. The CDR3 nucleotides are TGCAGTGCTCTAGAATACAGGAGGGCCAATCAGCCCCAGCATTTT.